In this sample, the clone carrying this T cell receptor (beta chain) turned up a few times. As yet, its antigen is unknown. This entry belongs to a study of beta chain features in type 1 diabetes. Across the study: Sorted cells from all samples, numbering about 99,000,000, were examined.

Study-level results: Shortening that was moderate but significant affected the TCRB CDR3s of Type 1 diabetes patients in all four CD4+ subsets.

V was pared by 3 bases and J by 1 base, with 10 bases between. CDR3 length: 15 residues. Germline V CDR1 and CDR2: SGHTA, FQGNSA. The entirety of the isolated RNA underwent reverse transcription, so expressed TCRB transcripts were sequenced. The method was immunoSEQ multiplex PCR; TCRdb's version includes in-frame clones alone and lacks a portion of them. The profile shows around 500,000 clones, approximately 30% of them singletons. Sorting that relied on CD45RO/CCR7/CD25/CD127/CD95/CD27 yielded CD4+ naive, central memory, regulatory and stem cell-like memory cells. The clonotype comes from a man aged 18-30 years in good health. The rearrangement joins TRBV7-2 to TRBJ2-1, with D possibly TRBD1 on 5 matching bases. The specimen was naive CD4+ T cells from blood. The CDR3 nucleotides read TGTGCCAGCAGCTTCGAACAGGCGTCCTACAATGAGCAGTTCTTC. Protein product: CASSFEQASYNEQFF. The variable domain in full, completed from reference TRBV7-2 and TRBJ2-1, reads GAGVSQSPSNKVTEKGKDVELRCDPISGHTALYWYRQSLGQGLEFLIYFQGNSAPDKSGLPSDRFSAERTGGSVSTLTIQRTQQEDSAVYLCASSFEQASYNEQFFGPGTRLTVL.